The 29 T cell receptor beta chains in this list originate from one sample, sequenced in a study of T-cell memory formation after mild COVID-19 (dated by TCRdb to the early 2020s). Libraries were built with 5' RACE. Sequencing used an Illumina NovaSeq 6000. TCRdb reworked the public reads: Q25 trimming with fastp, MiXCR clone assembly, productive beta chains retained. When rows share a CDR3 protein, they turn into one entry using the most common DNA and genes. Here the sample has hundreds of thousands of distinct CDR3 sequences; roughly 25% occur a single time. The top ten constitute about an eighth of the sample. Sample: PBMCs or a T cell subset sorted from them (not recorded which). These receptors were taken from an adult woman who had mild COVID-19 (a few samples of this study predate the infection). The sample titles of this study are shuffled in the database, so cell type and time point are left out; the donor was told from shared clones.

There are a few counts of this clonotype. The chain has TRBV5-1 and TRBJ1-4; 9 positions match TRBD1. The CDR3 extends over 15 amino acids. Germline CDR1 and CDR2: SGHRS and YFSETQ. V was pared by 1 base and J by 8 bases, with 6 bases of the junction left unmatched. CDR3 residues: CASSLLGTGPEKLFF. The CDR3, as DNA: TGCGCCAGCAGCTTGCTCGGGACAGGGCCCGAAAAACTGTTTTTT.

This chain links TRBV5-1 with TRBJ2-3; TRBD1 aligns across 7 bases. The germline V gene has CDR1 SGHRS and CDR2 YFSETQ. The CDR3 runs 17 residues. V was clipped by 3 bases and J by 2 bases; unmatched bases: 12. Here the CDR3 DNA reads TGCGCCAGCAGCTCGCAACCACCCGGGACAGCCACAGATACGCAGTATTTT. Translating it yields CASSSQPPGTATDTQYF.

This clonotype was counted only a few times. V and J are TRBV2 and TRBJ1-4, with D unclear. Germline V gives CDR1 SNHLY, CDR2 FYNNEI. The CDR3 covers 15 residues. Deletions cut 2 bases from V and 3 bases from J, with 10 bases between. CDR3 sequence (DNA): TGTGCCAGCAGTGAACCGGCGACCTCTAATGAAAAACTGTTTTTT. Its protein product is CASSEPATSNEKLFF.

This clonotype has a handful of counts. The chain employs TRBV18 and TRBJ2-7, with 11 bases matching TRBD2. V gave up 3 bases and J gave up 3 bases; unmatched junction bases: 22. CDR3 length: 21 amino acids. Looked up from germline, CDR1 is KGHSH and CDR2 is LQKENI. The CDR3 loop is CASSPTSGRVGAEPLVYEQYF. The CDR3 DNA sequence: TGTGCCAGCTCACCCACTAGCGGGAGAGTAGGGGCTGAGCCCCTCGTCTACGAGCAGTACTTC.

V usage is TRBV4-1 and J usage is TRBJ1-4, with D uncertain. V lost 3 bases to trimming and J lost 0 bases, with 8 bases between them. The CDR3 loop spans 15 amino acids. Germline V gene sequence: CDR1 MGHRA, CDR2 YSYEKL. The CDR3 DNA follows: TGCGCCAGCAGCCAGACTCGTTCAACTAATGAAAAACTGTTTTTT. It yields the protein CASSQTRSTNEKLFF.

The gene calls are TRBV7-8 and TRBJ1-4; tentatively, D is TRBD1 (6 bases). The CDR3 has 15 residues. Germline V CDR1 and CDR2: SGHVS, FQNEAQ. Trimming pared 4 bases from V and 3 bases from J, leaving 12 bases between. CDR3 amino acids: CASSSTGTSNEKLFF. CDR3 coding DNA: TGTGCCAGCAGCTCGACCGGGACATCTAATGAAAAACTGTTTTTT.

This clonotype was counted only a few times. V gene TRBV24-1 combines with J gene TRBJ2-3; 7 bases fit TRBD2. V shed 9 bases, J shed 1 base, and the junction held 3 bases outside the gene matches. This CDR3 spans 13 amino acids. Germline lookup yields CDR1 KGHDR and CDR2 SFDVKD. CDR3 residues: CATRAGGTDTQYF. The CDR3 nucleotides read TGTGCCACCCGGGCGGGAGGCACAGATACGCAGTATTTT.

This chain joins TRBV7-6 and TRBJ2-7; 7 nucleotides match TRBD2. The germline V gene has CDR1 SGHVS and CDR2 FNYEAQ. The V segment lost 1 base and the J segment 5 bases; nucleotides outside the gene matches: 8. This CDR3 spans 15 amino acids. The CDR3 loop reads CASSLERGRPHEQYF. CDR3 in DNA: TGTGCCAGCAGCTTAGAGCGGGGCCGACCCCACGAGCAGTACTTC. Full variable domain (remainder filled in from reference TRBV7-6 and TRBJ2-7): GAGVSQSPRYKVTKRGQDVALRCDPISGHVSLYWYRQALGQGPEFLTYFNYEAQQDKSGLPNDRFSAERPEGSISTLTIQRTEQRDSAMYRCASSLERGRPHEQYFGPGTRLTVT.

The sample holds a few counts of this clonotype. J is TRBJ2-4 and V is TRBV7-3; a weak D match, TRBD2 (6 bases). Trimming pared 6 bases from V and 1 base from J, leaving 13 bases between. This CDR3 is 15 amino acids long. Per germline, CDR1 SGHTA and CDR2 FQGTGA. CDR3 nucleotide sequence: TGTGCCAGCAGGAACGGGAGAGCGGCCAAAAACATTCAGTACTTC. Translated, it gives CASRNGRAAKNIQYF.

This sequence joins TRBV5-4 and TRBJ2-2; D unresolved. The CDR3 extends over 13 amino acids. The germline gives CDR1 SGHNT, CDR2 YYREEE (reference sequence). Trimming pared 1 base from V and 4 bases from J, leaving 5 bases between. CDR3 nucleotides: TGTGCCAGCAGCTTGAAAAGCACCGGGGAGCTGTTTTTT. Translation gives CASSLKSTGELFF.

This clonotype was seen only a few times. This chain links TRBV29-1 with TRBJ1-1; the match to TRBD1 covers 7 bases. Germline V gene data show CDR1 as SQVTM and CDR2 as ANQGSEA. CDR3 length equals 12 residues. Trimming cost V 6 bases and J 1 base; bases outside gene matches: 2. CDR3 amino acids: CSVGQANTEAFF. The CDR3 bases are TGCAGCGTAGGACAGGCGAACACTGAAGCTTTCTTT.

This sequence joins TRBV6-6 and TRBJ1-6, with D hard to call. Trimming pared 2 bases from V and 6 bases from J, leaving 8 bases between. In germline, CDR1 is MNHNY, CDR2 SVGAGI (reference sequence). The CDR3 consists of 14 residues. The CDR3 DNA sequence: TGTGCCAGCAGTTACCGGGATTGTAATTCACCCCTCCACTTT. Amino acid sequence: CASSYRDCNSPLHF.

This chain uses TRBV15 with TRBJ2-2, with D maybe TRBD2 (5 bases). The CDR3 consists of 14 residues. Germline CDR1 is LNHNV and CDR2 is YYDKDF (reference sequence). The germline V and J ends were trimmed by 3 bases and 1 base, with 6 bases remaining between them. CDR3 protein: CATSSRGNTGELFF. CDR3 sequence (DNA): TGTGCCACCAGCAGCCGGGGGAACACCGGGGAGCTGTTTTTT.

The chain recombines TRBV30 with TRBJ2-3, with 7 nucleotides matching TRBD1. In germline, CDR1 is GTSNPN, CDR2 SVGIG (reference sequence). CDR3 length equals 11 residues. CDR3: CAGGLADTQYF. The CDR3, as DNA: TGTGCAGGGGGCTTAGCGGATACGCAGTATTTT.

This clonotype was recorded a few times. The chain employs TRBV12-3 or TRBV12-4 and TRBJ2-2; possibly TRBD2 for D (6 bases). The CDR3 covers 13 residues. Trimming cost V 11 bases and J 2 bases, with 12 bases left between them. In nucleotides, the CDR3 is TGTGCCTCTATGGAGGGAAACACCGGGGAGCTGTTTTTT. Encoded protein: CASMEGNTGELFF.

The V and J genes are TRBV24-1 and TRBJ2-1; D may be TRBD1 (6 bases). Germline lookup yields CDR1 KGHDR and CDR2 SFDVKD. V lost 3 bases and J 5 bases, leaving 10 bases between the germline ends. This CDR3 is 14 amino acids long. CDR3 in amino acids: CATSDPRGNNEQFF. The DNA for the CDR3 is TGTGCCACCAGTGATCCCAGGGGTAACAATGAGCAGTTCTTC.

The sample holds a few counts of this clonotype. This chain uses TRBV20-1 with TRBJ2-7; no clear D gene. Trimming took 5 bases from V and 1 from J, leaving 12 bases between them. This CDR3 has 13 amino acids. Germline-derived CDR1 and CDR2 are DFQATT and SNEGSKA (reference sequence). The CDR3 coding sequence is TGCAGTGCTGCGCAGACGCCATCCTACGAGCAGTACTTC. Amino acids: CSAAQTPSYEQYF.

The gene calls are TRBV7-8 and TRBJ2-1; TRBD1 agrees at 9 bases. Germline values: CDR1 SGHVS, CDR2 FQNEAQ. CDR3 length: 15 amino acids. J gave up 8 bases and V 1 base, and 6 bases lay outside the gene matches. The CDR3 loop reads CASSLGRTGVDEQFF. The CDR3 coding sequence is TGTGCCAGCAGCTTAGGGAGGACAGGGGTCGATGAGCAGTTCTTC.

V is TRBV5-1 and J is TRBJ2-7, with 9 nucleotides matching TRBD2. Germline V gives CDR1 SGHRS, CDR2 YFSETQ. After removal of 4 bases from V and 5 bases from J, the junction contained 10 bases not matched to a gene. The CDR3 spans 15 residues. The CDR3 DNA reads TGCGCCAGCAGCCTGGGACTAGCCGGGGGCCACGAGCAGTACTTC. Amino acid sequence: CASSLGLAGGHEQYF.

The chain couples TRBV10-3 to TRBJ1-5, with 8 nucleotides matching TRBD1. Germline V lookup: CDR1 ENHRY, CDR2 SYGVKD. V dropped 4 bases and J dropped 7; count of bases not matched to a gene: 9. The length of the CDR3 is 15 residues. CDR3 sequence (DNA): TGTGCCATCAGTGCCCAATCAGGGGGCGACCAGCCCCAGCATTTT. The encoded protein is CAISAQSGGDQPQHF.

This clonotype came up a few times. The chain has TRBV12-3 or TRBV12-4 and TRBJ2-1; 10 bases are shared with TRBD2. The CDR3 is made up of 15 amino acids. V lost 5 bases, J lost 5 bases, and 6 bases stayed unmatched. The DNA for the CDR3 is TGTGCCAGCAGTCCGAAACTAGCGGGAAACAATGAGCAGTTCTTC. Protein sequence: CASSPKLAGNNEQFF.

This clonotype was observed a few times. V gene TRBV6-5 combines with J gene TRBJ1-2, with D possibly TRBD1 on 6 matching bases. From germline, CDR1 is MNHEY and CDR2 SVGAGI. The CDR3 has 16 residues. The germline V and J ends were trimmed by 6 bases and 8 bases, with 25 bases remaining between them. For the CDR3, the DNA is TGTGCCAGCAGCCCCAATCCGAAGGGGGGAATGAGAGGCTACACCTTC. The encoded protein is CASSPNPKGGMRGYTF.

This clonotype was counted between two and nine times. The chain links TRBV7-8 to TRBJ1-1; TRBD1 matches 7 bases. There are 15 residues in the CDR3. Germline values: CDR1 SGHVS, CDR2 FQNEAQ. The V segment lost 0 bases and the J segment 5 bases; nucleotides outside the gene matches: 6. The CDR3 loop is CASSLAETGRTEAFF. CDR3 sequence (DNA): TGTGCCAGCAGCTTAGCCGAGACAGGGAGAACTGAAGCTTTCTTT.

This clonotype has only a few counts. The V call is TRBV4-3, the J call TRBJ2-2; no clear D gene. The germline CDR1 and CDR2 sequences are LGHNA and YSLEER. The length of the CDR3 is 18 residues. V was cut by 0 bases and J by 6 bases, with 20 bases left in between. The DNA of the CDR3 is TGCGCCAGCAGCCAAGATCTTCCACACGTAGATTTGGCCGGGGAGCTGTTTTTT. Residues: CASSQDLPHVDLAGELFF.

This clonotype showed up just a few times. The chain is built from TRBV20-1 and TRBJ2-5; 8 nucleotides agree with TRBD2. Losses at the gene ends were 3 bases for V and 1 base for J; bases not matched to a gene: 10. The CDR3 is made up of 16 amino acids. Germline lookup yields CDR1 DFQATT and CDR2 SNEGSKA (reference sequence). The CDR3 DNA follows: TGCAGTGCTAGCCCCTATGGGCGGGAGGCCCAAGAGACCCAGTACTTC. Protein sequence: CSASPYGREAQETQYF.

The V gene is TRBV7-8, the J gene TRBJ2-1; 8 nucleotides match TRBD2. CDR3 size: 17 residues. With 2 bases clipped from V and 1 base from J, the junction kept 7 bases outside the gene matches. Germline V gives CDR1 SGHVS, CDR2 FQNEAQ. The DNA of the CDR3 is TGTGCCAGCAGCTTATTGTCGGGAGGGAGATCCTACAATGAGCAGTTCTTC. As protein: CASSLLSGGRSYNEQFF.

The gene calls are TRBV2 and TRBJ2-1; D may be TRBD2 (7 bases). The CDR3 runs to 14 residues. From germline, CDR1 is SNHLY and CDR2 FYNNEI. V was clipped by 3 bases and J by 7 bases, with 13 bases between them. The chain's CDR3 is CASSDGGGGNEQFF. CDR3 in DNA: TGTGCCAGCAGTGACGGAGGGGGGGGAAATGAGCAGTTCTTC. The full variable domain, in which reference TRBV2 and TRBJ2-1 provide the parts outside the CDR3, is EPEVTQTPSHQVTQMGQEVILRCVPISNHLYFYWYRQILGQKVEFLVSFYNNEISEKSEIFDDQFSVERPDGSNFTLKIRSTKLEDSAMYFCASSDGGGGNEQFFGPGTRLTVL.

This clonotype has only a few counts. This chain links TRBV20-1 with TRBJ2-5, with 14 bases identical to TRBD2. The V gene end was trimmed by 3 bases and the J gene end by 4 bases; junction bases not matched to a gene: 7. CDR1 and CDR2 (germline): DFQATT, SNEGSKA (reference sequence). CDR3 length: 16 residues. As DNA, the CDR3 is TGCAGTGCTAGGGGGACTAGCGGGAGTTGGAGAGAGACCCAGTACTTC. Translating gives CSARGTSGSWRETQYF.

The genes are TRBV7-2 and TRBJ2-5; TRBD2 matches at 11 bases. The CDR3 loop spans 17 amino acids. J lost 3 bases, V lost 2 bases, and 8 bases had no gene match. CDR1 SGHTA and CDR2 FQGNSA come from the germline V gene. The CDR3 loop reads CASSLIRLAGTKETQYF. The DNA for the CDR3 is TGTGCCAGCAGCTTAATCAGACTAGCGGGAACCAAAGAGACCCAGTACTTC.